This TCR beta chain was sequenced for a study of cytomegalovirus exposure and HLA in healthy donors. Use of 60 Vbeta and 13 Jbeta primers characterized the PCR. TCRdb's copy holds only in-frame clones and misses some; the assay was immunoSEQ multiplex PCR. The repertoire consists of 50,000 to 60,000 clones, with 75% to 85% occurring once and the leading ten covering roughly 1.5%. V was trimmed by 0 bases and J by 6 bases, leaving 13 bases between them. The germline V gene encodes CDR1 SGHRS and CDR2 YFSETQ. CDR3 size: 14 residues. The clonotype originates from a female donor in good health and CMV-seronegative. The chain joins TRBV5-1 to TRBJ2-7, with TRBD1 as a possible D gene (6 bases). The sample comprised PBMCs. The CDR3 sequence is CASSLDQRGSEQYF. The CDR3 DNA follows: TGCGCCAGCAGCTTGGACCAGAGGGGGTCCGAGCAGTACTTC.